Presented here are 3 T cell receptor beta chains from one specimen sequenced in a study of blood T cell repertoires in COVID-19 (dated by TCRdb to about 2020). Library generation was performed with the immunoSEQ multiplex PCR assay. TCRdb's version of the immuneACCESS table is confined to in-frame rearrangements and falls short of the full clone set. An unresolved V gene accounts for under half of the shortfall where checked; the remainder is of unknown origin. In all, the sample holds around 190,000 clones, and about four fifths of those were seen once. The top ten clones comprise 6% of the sample. The sequencing input was peripheral blood. The source is a woman between 35 and 50 years old with COVID-19, enrolled during active disease.

This clone turned up a few times. The J gene is TRBJ2-7, the V gene TRBV9, with TRBD1 matching 9 bases. Germline trimming cut 0 bases from V and 3 bases from J; bases unmatched to any gene: 1. The germline V gene has CDR1 SGDLS and CDR2 YYNGEE. This CDR3 is 14 amino acids long. This chain's CDR3 is CASSVGTGVYEQYF. The CDR3 coding sequence is TGTGCCAGCAGCGTAGGGACAGGGGTCTACGAGCAGTACTTC.

This clone was detected only a few times. The CDR3 nucleotides read TGTGCCAGCAGTCTCGGACAGCTCTATAATTCACCCCTCCACTTT. Translation: CASSLGQLYNSPLHF. V and J are TRBV27 and TRBJ1-6; possibly TRBD1 for D (6 bases). V lost 5 bases and J lost 3, with 11 bases in between. The germline gives CDR1 MNHEY, CDR2 SMNVEV (reference sequence). The CDR3 runs 15 residues.

The V and J genes are TRBV7-9 and TRBJ1-3; 9 positions match TRBD1. CDR3 length equals 16 residues. V was clipped by 3 bases and J by 2 bases; unmatched bases: 5. Germline lookup yields CDR1 SEHNR and CDR2 FQNEAQ (reference sequence). CDR3 sequence reads: CASSLLTGGTGNTIYF. CDR3 coding DNA: TGTGCCAGCAGCTTGCTGACAGGGGGGACTGGAAACACCATATATTTT. Supplemented by reference TRBV7-9 and TRBJ1-3, the full variable domain reads DTGVSQNPRHKITKRGQNVTFRCDPISEHNRLYWYRQTLGQGPEFLTYFQNEAQLEKSRLLSDRFSAERPKGSFSTLEIQRTEQGDSAMYLCASSLLTGGTGNTIYFGEGSWLTVV.